This T cell receptor beta chain was obtained from a study of blood T cell repertoires in COVID-19 (dated by TCRdb to 2019 to 2021). Study-level background: Collaborator samples came from the United States, Italy and Spain and covered acute and convalescent phases of COVID-19. The repertoires were released in a freely available public database intended as a resource for research on the immune response to SARS-CoV-2. Nearly every sample came with metadata listing a de-identified subject ID, COVID-19 status, age in years and sex. The samples were drawn from the first 160 participants of the ongoing ImmuneRACE study and from 1,254 subjects provided by 6 global collaborators. Where available, HLA class I and class II types were obtained from metadata supplied by the sample provider rather than from assay-based typing. Deeply sampled blood TCRbeta repertoires from subjects exposed to, actively infected with, or recovered from COVID-19 were included in the dataset. The prospective study material was composed of cDNA or gDNA derived from T cells, B-cell-depleted T cells, or PBMCs.

One collaborating source in Seattle enrolled patients while the patients were actively infected and followed the patients over time throughout the course of disease. Whole blood was collected in K2EDTA tubes by collaborating institutions according to the institutions' own protocols. For TCRbeta analysis, collaborators shipped samples in one of three forms: frozen whole blood, isolated PBMCs, or DNA extracted from either of those sample types. About this clone itself: Its antigen is currently not known. Within one base of it there is no much larger clone, and no base qualities were kept.

TCRbeta CDR3 regions were amplified from genomic DNA by means of the immunoSEQ Assay, a bias-controlled multiplex PCR. Concerning the study's data processing: The number of nucleated cells in each sample was estimated by amplification of reference gene primers within the assay. To quantify the absolute abundance of each unique TCRbeta CDR3 rearrangement, sequence reads were collapsed and filtered. For each sample, productive Simpson clonality was calculated as the square root of Simpson's diversity index over productive rearrangements. This is the immuneACCESS table as TCRdb keeps it, with only in-frame sequences that have V and J called. A part of the clones is gone; compared with another copy, unresolved V genes explain less than half, and the rest is unexplained. Clone size and V and J calls were adopted from that table, with D and trimming inferred from the DNA. Recorded for this sample are approximately 150,000 clones; roughly 84% of them occurred a single time. The ten biggest clones cover 8% to 9% of the sample.

The junction shows trimming of 3 bases on V and 7 bases on J, plus 13 bases between the germline ends. From the cysteine through the phenylalanine, the CDR3 covers 14 amino acids. Kept here is only the CDR3 DNA, which spans 42 bases and is read in frame from base 1. The germline V gene yields MGHRA for CDR1 and YSYEKL for CDR2. Overall results and qualifications from the work: The amount of clinical and demographic metadata varied by source and participant and was provided uncurated.

The chain couples TRBV4-1 to TRBJ2-1; tentative D gene TRBD1, with 6 bases matching. The material sequenced was peripheral blood. The TCR was taken from a man aged 25-40 years with COVID-19, enrolled during active disease. The base sequence is TGCGCCAGCAGCCACCCCAGGGGATGGAATGAGCAGTTCTTC. Translated, it reads CASSHPRGWNEQFF.